The clone carrying this T cell receptor beta chain was observed a few times. Its antigen remains unidentified. This sample is part of a study of cytomegalovirus exposure and HLA in healthy donors. Points from the study as a whole: As a later analysis revealed, most CMV-associated TCR beta chains appeared HLA-restricted. Most TCR sequences were rare, but some public TCRs occurred in many donors.

Germline V gene data show CDR1 as SGHRS and CDR2 as YFSETQ. V lost 7 bases and J lost 3, with 13 bases in between. CDR3 length: 14 amino acids. PCR amplification relied on 60 Vbeta primers (plus 13 Jbeta primers). Only in-frame clones appear in the TCRdb table, and some are missing; sequencing was by immunoSEQ multiplex PCR. The sample holds 100,000 to 150,000 clones, 77% seen once. The clonotype originates from a male donor in good health and CMV-seropositive. The sample consisted of PBMCs. The gene calls are TRBV5-1 and TRBJ2-2; D is possibly TRBD1 (5 bases). The CDR3 reads CASLPDIDTGELFF. The CDR3 bases are TGCGCCAGCCTCCCGGACATCGACACCGGGGAGCTGTTTTTT.